The rows below give T cell receptor beta chains drawn from one sample of a study of regulatory T cells in long-lasting Graves disease. MiXCR, applied by TCRdb to the multiplex PCR reads, yields one record per CDR3 protein. The table lists roughly 400,000 distinct CDR3 sequences, roughly 17% of them singletons. The sample also formed part of further work on T cells in Graves' hyperthyroidism and ophthalmopathy.

The sample here was peripheral blood mononuclear cells (PBMCs), taken at new diagnosis, from a patient treated with antithyroid drugs. These receptors were collected from a woman aged 18-35 years with Graves disease. Both conserved end residues are part of each CDR3. A D gene is named only where the DNA matches it firmly. Expanded clones are given a class, and other clones once, few, many or no size at all.

>-|TRBV13|TRBJ2-5|few
CASSLVGAGETQYF
TGTGCCAGCAGCTTAGTTGGGGCGGGGGAGACCCAGTACTTC
>TRBD2|TRBV27|TRBJ2-7|-
CATSSGNTYEQYF
TGTGCCACCTCTAGCGGGAACACCTACGAGCAGTACTTC
>-|TRBV20-1|TRBJ2-5|-
CSARPQGQETQYF
TGCAGTGCTAGGCCTCAGGGACAAGAGACCCAGTACTTC
>-|TRBV10-3|TRBJ2-1|-
CAISPIAGSSYNEQFF
TGTGCCATCAGCCCTATAGCTGGGAGCTCCTACAATGAGCAGTTCTTC
>-|TRBV20-1|TRBJ2-1|many
CSAETGNSYNEQFF
TGCAGTGCAGAAACAGGGAACTCCTACAATGAGCAGTTCTTC
>-|TRBV20-1|TRBJ1-6|many
CSASSGPYNSPLHF
TGCAGTGCTAGCTCAGGTCCCTATAATTCACCCCTCCACTTT
>-|TRBV6-2/TRBV6-3|TRBJ2-5|many
CASSIKEEETQYF
TGTGCCAGCAGTATCAAGGAAGAAGAGACCCAGTACTTC
>-|TRBV7-8|TRBJ1-6|-
CASSRSLVLQYNSPLHF
TGTGCCAGCAGCAGAAGTCTGGTGTTACAGTATAATTCACCCCTCCACTTT
>TRBD1|TRBV20-1|TRBJ1-5|many
CSARLLTGSNQPQHF
TGCAGTGCTAGACTCCTGACAGGGTCCAATCAGCCCCAGCATTTT
>TRBD2|TRBV3-1|TRBJ2-7|many
CASSPTSGTYEQYF
TGTGCCAGCAGCCCTACTAGCGGGACCTACGAGCAGTACTTC
>-|TRBV7-2|TRBJ2-3|-
CASSLSQRNQEYF
TGTGCCAGCAGCTTATCGCAGCGCAACCAGGAGTATTTT
>-|TRBV7-2|TRBJ2-5|-
CASSLADQETQYF
TGTGCCAGCAGCTTAGCAGACCAAGAGACCCAGTACTTC
>-|TRBV29-1|TRBJ2-2|-
CSVEHRNTGELFF
TGCAGCGTTGAACACCGGAACACCGGGGAGCTGTTTTTT
>-|TRBV28|TRBJ2-7|many
CASLGGSSPYEQYF
TGTGCCAGTTTAGGTGGGTCCAGTCCCTACGAGCAGTACTTC
>TRBD2|TRBV6-1|TRBJ2-6|-
CASKTREGFSGANVLTF
TGTGCCAGCAAGACGCGGGAGGGATTCTCTGGGGCCAACGTCCTGACTTTC
>-|TRBV4-3|TRBJ1-4|-
CASSLFNGDNEKLFF
TGCGCCAGCAGCCTTTTTAACGGGGATAATGAAAAACTGTTTTTT
>TRBD2|TRBV7-9|TRBJ2-3|few
CASGRLAKTDTQYF
TGTGCCAGCGGGCGACTAGCTAAGACAGATACGCAGTATTTT
>TRBD1|TRBV20-1|TRBJ1-1|many
CSARTGTGDTEAFF
TGCAGTGCTAGAACCGGGACAGGGGACACTGAAGCTTTCTTT
>-|TRBV27|TRBJ2-5|many
CASSFKEAQETQYF
TGTGCCAGCAGTTTTAAGGAGGCCCAAGAGACCCAGTACTTC
>TRBD2|TRBV3-1|TRBJ2-1|many
CASSQDIPSGRTNEQFF
TGTGCCAGCAGCCAAGATATTCCTAGCGGGAGGACGAATGAGCAGTTCTTC
>-|TRBV24-1|TRBJ2-3|-
CATSDFSGVGTDTQYF
TGTGCCACCAGTGATTTTTCAGGGGTGGGCACAGATACGCAGTATTTT
>-|TRBV4-1|TRBJ2-7|many
CASSHGLPYEQYF
TGCGCCAGCAGCCATGGGCTTCCCTACGAGCAGTACTTC
>-|TRBV12-3/TRBV12-4|TRBJ2-3|many
CASRLGRRTDTQYF
TGTGCCAGCAGATTGGGACGCCGGACGGATACGCAGTATTTT
>TRBD2|TRBV5-1|TRBJ2-2|few
CASRTGTSRTGELFF
TGCGCCAGCAGGACCGGGACTAGCCGCACCGGGGAGCTGTTTTTT
>-|TRBV15|TRBJ2-5|-
CATSDRLDQETQYF
TGTGCCACCAGCGACCGACTGGATCAAGAGACCCAGTACTTC
>-|TRBV28|TRBJ1-5|few
CASRRGSQPQHF
TGTGCCAGCAGAAGGGGGTCTCAGCCCCAGCATTTT
>-|TRBV27|TRBJ2-3|many
CASRPYEGAADTQYF
TGTGCCAGCAGACCGTATGAGGGAGCTGCAGATACGCAGTATTTT